This TCR beta chain was profiled in a study of lymphopenia after photon versus proton radiotherapy. General study results and limits: In patients who died, overall survival fell as post-nadir TCR diversity dropped more.

The method was immunoSEQ multiplex PCR; TCRdb's version includes in-frame clones alone and lacks a portion of them. The table lists approximately 71,000 clones, approximately 91% of them singletons. Deletions cut 0 bases from V and 7 bases from J, with 6 bases between. The CDR3 loop spans 13 amino acids. Germline CDR1 and CDR2: LGHNA and YNFKEQ. With regard to this clone: Its target is unknown. This sample also contains other DNA sequences that code for the same CDR3.

This specimen was peripheral blood, taken from a patient treated with photon-based radiotherapy. The rearrangement links TRBV4-2 to TRBJ2-2; the D is unclear. The sequence was collected from a woman in her seventies with pancreatic cancer. The CDR3 nucleotides are TGTGCCAGCAGCCAAGAAACGGACGGGGAGCTGTTTTTT. Residues: CASSQETDGELFF.